The T cell receptor (beta chain) under discussion was sequenced for a study of technical replicates of blood from a handful of donors. The method was immunoSEQ multiplex PCR; TCRdb's version includes in-frame clones alone and lacks a portion of them. The profile shows roughly 60,000 clones, about 95% of them singletons. The CDR3 totals 13 residues. CDR1 and CDR2 from the germline V gene are MGHRA and YSYEKL. J was trimmed by 11 bases and V by 4 bases; bases with no gene match: 4. This receptor was obtained from a human donor in good health. Some clones in this sample may be carry-over from other donors' samples. The chain combines TRBV4-1 with TRBJ1-6; the match to TRBD1 covers 8 bases. The material sequenced was PBMCs. The CDR3 DNA reads TGCGCCAGCAGCCCCCAGGGGGCCGCACCCCTCCACTTT. Protein: CASSPQGAAPLHF.